This TCR beta chain emerged from a study of shared clonotypes between healthy human individuals. In the study overall: There were three CD4 naive, three CD4 memory, two CD8 naive and one CD8 memory plates per donor. Findings and limits, study-wide: Only blood was sampled, and tissue TCR repertoires likely differ from blood ones. Depth of sequencing was expected to influence donor clonotype sharing.

Naivety among CD8 cells was defined by CD45RO negativity and positive CCR7 selection, thereby excluding terminally differentiated effector memory CD45RA+ cells. Every donor, a Caucasian adult, lived in Nashville, Tennessee. Profiling relied on immunoSEQ multiplex PCR, and the TCRdb table lists in-frame clones only, not all of them. The table has 1.5 million to 2.5 million clones, around 96% seen once. For this clone: Its antigen is unknown. Within the sample, other DNA sequences also encode this same CDR3.

V trimming: 1 base; J trimming: 4 bases; junction bases outside the gene matches: 6. CDR1 is SGHAT and CDR2 is FQNNGV in the germline V gene. This CDR3 region has 15 residues. The chain carries TRBV11-2 and TRBJ2-7; 8 bases map to TRBD2. Sequencing input: naive CD8+ T cells sorted from blood. This clonotype was obtained from a man younger than 35 in good health. CDR3 DNA: TGTGCCAGCAGCTTAGGAAGCGGGAGCGGGTACGAGCAGTACTTC. Translation gives CASSLGSGSGYEQYF.